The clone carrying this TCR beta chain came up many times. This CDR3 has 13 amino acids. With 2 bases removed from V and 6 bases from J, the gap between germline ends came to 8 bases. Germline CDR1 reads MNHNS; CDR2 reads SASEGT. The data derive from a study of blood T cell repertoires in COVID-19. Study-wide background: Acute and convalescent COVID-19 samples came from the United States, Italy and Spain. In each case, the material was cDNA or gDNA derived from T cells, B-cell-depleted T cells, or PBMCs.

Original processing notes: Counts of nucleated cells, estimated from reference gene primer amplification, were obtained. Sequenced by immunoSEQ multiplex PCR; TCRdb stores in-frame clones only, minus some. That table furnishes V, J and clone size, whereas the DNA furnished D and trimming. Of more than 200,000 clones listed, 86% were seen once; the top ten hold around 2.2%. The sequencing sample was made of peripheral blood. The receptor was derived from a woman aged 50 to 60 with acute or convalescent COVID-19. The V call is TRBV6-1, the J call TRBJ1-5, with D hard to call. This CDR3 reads CASSEYRSQPQHF. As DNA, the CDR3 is TGTGCCAGCAGTGAATATAGATCTCAGCCCCAGCATTTT.